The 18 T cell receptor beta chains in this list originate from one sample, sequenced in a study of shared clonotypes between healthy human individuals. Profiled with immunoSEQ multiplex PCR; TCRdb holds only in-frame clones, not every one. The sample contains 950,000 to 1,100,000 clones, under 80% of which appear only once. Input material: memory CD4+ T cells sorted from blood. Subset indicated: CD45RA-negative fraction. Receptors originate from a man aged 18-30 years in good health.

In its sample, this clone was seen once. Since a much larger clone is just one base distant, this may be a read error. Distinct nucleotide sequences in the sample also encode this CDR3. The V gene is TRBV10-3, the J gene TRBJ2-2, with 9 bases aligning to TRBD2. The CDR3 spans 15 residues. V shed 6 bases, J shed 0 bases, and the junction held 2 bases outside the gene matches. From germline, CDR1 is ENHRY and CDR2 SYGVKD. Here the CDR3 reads CAIRASGANTGELFF. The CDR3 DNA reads TGTGCCATCAGAGCTAGCGGGGCGAACACCGGGGAGCTGTTTTTT.

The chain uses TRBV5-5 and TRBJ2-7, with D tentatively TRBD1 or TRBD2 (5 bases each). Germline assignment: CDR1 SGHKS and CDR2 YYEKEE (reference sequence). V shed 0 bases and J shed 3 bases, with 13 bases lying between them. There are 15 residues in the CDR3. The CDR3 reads CASSLVFGGVYEQYF. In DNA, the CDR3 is TGTGCCAGCAGCTTGGTATTTGGGGGTGTCTACGAGCAGTACTTC.

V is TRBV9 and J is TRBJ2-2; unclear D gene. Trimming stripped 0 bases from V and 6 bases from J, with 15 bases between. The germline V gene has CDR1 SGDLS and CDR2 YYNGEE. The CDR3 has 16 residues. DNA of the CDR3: TGTGCCAGCAGCGTAGGGCCACCTTTGTGGGCCGGGGAGCTGTTTTTT. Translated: CASSVGPPLWAGELFF.

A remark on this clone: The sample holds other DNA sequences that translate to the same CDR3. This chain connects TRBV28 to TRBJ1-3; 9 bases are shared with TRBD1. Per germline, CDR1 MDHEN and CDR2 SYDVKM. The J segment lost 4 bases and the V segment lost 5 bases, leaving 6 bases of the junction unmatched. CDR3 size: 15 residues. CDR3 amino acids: CASSLGTGTGNTIYF. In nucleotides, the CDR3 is TGTGCCAGCAGTCTCGGGACAGGGACCGGAAACACCATATATTTT.

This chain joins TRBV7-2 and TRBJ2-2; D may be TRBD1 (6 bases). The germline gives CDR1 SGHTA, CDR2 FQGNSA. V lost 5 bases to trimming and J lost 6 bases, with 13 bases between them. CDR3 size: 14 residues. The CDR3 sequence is CASSPMGAPGELFF. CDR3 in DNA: TGTGCCAGCAGCCCGATGGGGGCCCCCGGGGAGCTGTTTTTT.

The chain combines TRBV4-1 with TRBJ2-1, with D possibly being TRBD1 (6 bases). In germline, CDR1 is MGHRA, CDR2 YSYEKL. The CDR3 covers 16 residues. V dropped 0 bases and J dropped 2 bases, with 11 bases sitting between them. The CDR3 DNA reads TGCGCCAGCAGCCAAGATCGACAGGAACCCTACAATGAGCAGTTCTTC. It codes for CASSQDRQEPYNEQFF.

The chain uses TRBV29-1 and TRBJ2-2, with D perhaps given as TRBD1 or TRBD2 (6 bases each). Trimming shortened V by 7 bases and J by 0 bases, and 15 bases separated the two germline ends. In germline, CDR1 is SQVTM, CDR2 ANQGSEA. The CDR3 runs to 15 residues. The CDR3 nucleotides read TGCAGCGCTGGACGGGGGCCCTCGAACACCGGGGAGCTGTTTTTT. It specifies CSAGRGPSNTGELFF.

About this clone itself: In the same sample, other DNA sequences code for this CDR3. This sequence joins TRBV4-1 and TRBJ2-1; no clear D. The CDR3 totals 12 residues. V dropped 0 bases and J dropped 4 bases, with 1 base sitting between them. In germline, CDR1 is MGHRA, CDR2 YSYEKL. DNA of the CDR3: TGCGCCAGCAGCCAAGAATACAATGAGCAGTTCTTC. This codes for CASSQEYNEQFF.

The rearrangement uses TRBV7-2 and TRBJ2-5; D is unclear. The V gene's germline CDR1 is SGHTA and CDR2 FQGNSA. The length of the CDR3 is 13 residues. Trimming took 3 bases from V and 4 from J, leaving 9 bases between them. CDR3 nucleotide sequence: TGTGCCAGCAGCTTTGGGCTGGTAGAGACCCAGTACTTC. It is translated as CASSFGLVETQYF.

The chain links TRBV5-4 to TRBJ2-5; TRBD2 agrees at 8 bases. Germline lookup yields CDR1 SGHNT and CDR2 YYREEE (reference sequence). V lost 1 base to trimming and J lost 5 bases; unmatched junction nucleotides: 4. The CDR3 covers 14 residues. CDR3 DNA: TGTGCCAGCAGCTTGCCTGGGACTAGTGAGACCCAGTACTTC. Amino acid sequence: CASSLPGTSETQYF.

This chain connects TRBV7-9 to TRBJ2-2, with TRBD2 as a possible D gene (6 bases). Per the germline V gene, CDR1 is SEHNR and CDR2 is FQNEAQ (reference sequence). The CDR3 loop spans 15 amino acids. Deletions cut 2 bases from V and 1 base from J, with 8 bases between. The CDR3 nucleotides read TGTGCCAGCAGCTTATTTAGCGGGAACACCGGGGAGCTGTTTTTT. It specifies CASSLFSGNTGELFF.

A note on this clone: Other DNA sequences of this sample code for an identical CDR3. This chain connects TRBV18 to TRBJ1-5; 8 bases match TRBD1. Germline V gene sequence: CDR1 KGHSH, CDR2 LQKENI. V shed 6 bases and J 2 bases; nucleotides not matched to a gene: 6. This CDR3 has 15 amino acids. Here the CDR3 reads CASSLGTGGNQPQHF. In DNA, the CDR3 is TGTGCCAGCTCCTTAGGGACAGGCGGCAATCAGCCCCAGCATTTT.

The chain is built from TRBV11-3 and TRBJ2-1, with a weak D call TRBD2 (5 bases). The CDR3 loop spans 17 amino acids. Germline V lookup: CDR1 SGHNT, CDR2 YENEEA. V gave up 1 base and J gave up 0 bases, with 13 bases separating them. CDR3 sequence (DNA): TGTGCCAGCAGCTTAGGATCGGGGTCCAGCTCCTACAATGAGCAGTTCTTC. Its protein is CASSLGSGSSSYNEQFF.

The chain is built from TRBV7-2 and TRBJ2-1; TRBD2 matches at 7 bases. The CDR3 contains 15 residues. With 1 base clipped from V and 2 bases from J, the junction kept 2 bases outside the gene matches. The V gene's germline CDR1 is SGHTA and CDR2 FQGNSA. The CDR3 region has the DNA TGTGCCAGCAGCTTAGGACTAGCCACCTACAATGAGCAGTTCTTC. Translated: CASSLGLATYNEQFF.

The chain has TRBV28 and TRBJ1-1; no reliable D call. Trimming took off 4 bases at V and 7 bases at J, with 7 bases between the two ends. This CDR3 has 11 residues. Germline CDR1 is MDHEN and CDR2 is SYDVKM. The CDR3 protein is CASSSRSEAFF. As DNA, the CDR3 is TGTGCCAGCAGTTCGAGAAGTGAAGCTTTCTTT. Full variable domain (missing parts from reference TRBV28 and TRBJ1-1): DVKVTQSSRYLVKRTGEKVFLECVQDMDHENMFWYRQDPGLGLRLIYFSYDVKMKEKGDIPEGYSVSREKKERFSLILESASTNQTSMYLCASSSRSEAFFGQGTRLTVV.

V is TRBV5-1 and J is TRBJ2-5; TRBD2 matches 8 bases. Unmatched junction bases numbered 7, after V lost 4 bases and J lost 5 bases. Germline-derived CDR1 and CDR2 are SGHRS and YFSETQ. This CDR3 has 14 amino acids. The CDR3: CASSGGLAGETQYF. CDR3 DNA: TGCGCCAGCAGCGGCGGACTAGCCGGGGAGACCCAGTACTTC.

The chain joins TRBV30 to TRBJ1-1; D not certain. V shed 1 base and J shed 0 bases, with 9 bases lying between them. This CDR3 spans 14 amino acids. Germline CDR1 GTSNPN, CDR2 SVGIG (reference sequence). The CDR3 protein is CAWSGYTVNTEAFF. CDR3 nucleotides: TGTGCCTGGAGTGGCTATACGGTGAACACTGAAGCTTTCTTT.

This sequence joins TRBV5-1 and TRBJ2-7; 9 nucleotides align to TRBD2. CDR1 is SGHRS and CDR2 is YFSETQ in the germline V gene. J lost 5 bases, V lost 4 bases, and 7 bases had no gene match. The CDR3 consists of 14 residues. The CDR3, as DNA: TGCGCCAGCAGCGGCACGGCGGGAGGGAACGAGCAGTACTTC. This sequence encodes CASSGTAGGNEQYF.